The clone carrying this TCR beta chain showed up just once. The antigen is unknown. Germline loops: CDR1 SGHTA, CDR2 FQGNSA. The CDR3 loop spans 17 amino acids. The trim removed 1 base at V and 5 bases at J, leaving 9 bases unmatched. This sample is part of a study of OX40 agonist ivuxolimab in advanced cancers. About the study: People who had prior anti-PD-1, anti-PD-L1 or anti-CTLA-4 therapy could take part, and roughly 40% had some. Study-wide findings and caveats: Partial responders at 0.1-3.0 mg/kg showed near-lowest clonal expansion.

The method was immunoSEQ multiplex PCR; TCRdb's version includes in-frame clones alone and lacks a portion of them. Altogether some 86,000 clones are present, around nine tenths being singletons, with the ten largest covering 1.3% to 1.5%. Blood draws occurred at baseline, cycle 4 day 1, and cycle 7 day 1. The rearrangement joins TRBV7-2 to TRBJ2-7, with 12 nucleotides matching TRBD1. The sequenced sample was CD4+ or CD8+ T cells sorted from blood, obtained in a trial of the OX40 agonist ivuxolimab. The origin of this receptor is an adult with an advanced solid tumor such as melanoma, head and neck, liver or kidney cancer. The CDR3 sequence: CASSLVGTGGVSNEQYF. CDR3 bases: TGTGCCAGCAGCTTAGTGGGGACAGGGGGCGTCTCGAACGAGCAGTACTTC.